The entry that follows covers one T cell receptor (beta chain) sequence. The assay was immunoSEQ multiplex PCR, and TCRdb's table has in-frame clones only and misses some. Of about 160,000 clones listed, over 85% were seen once; the top ten hold less than 2%. Patients in Seattle were enrolled during active infection, then followed longitudinally. This CDR3 is 14 amino acids long. The V gene lost 0 bases and the J gene lost 1 base, with 6 bases spanning the gap. Germline V gene data show CDR1 as LNHDA and CDR2 as SQIVND (reference sequence). The sample originates from a study of blood T cell repertoires in COVID-19. The wider study: PBMCs, B-cell-depleted T cells, or T cells were the source of the cDNA or gDNA that made up the material.

This chain connects TRBV19 to TRBJ1-1; D gene unclear. The sequencing sample was made of peripheral blood. The sequence came from a woman aged 55-69 years with COVID-19, enrolled during active disease. The CDR3 sequence: CASSIDLWNTEAFF. The CDR3 DNA follows: TGTGCCAGTAGTATAGATCTATGGAACACTGAAGCTTTCTTT.